A single sample is the source of the 10 T cell receptor beta chains below, sequenced in a study of response to subunit inactivated influenza vaccine (dated by TCRdb to 2017 to 2018). The method was RT-PCR. The reads were generated on an Illumina HiSeq 2500. Through fastp at Q25 and MiXCR, TCRdb rebuilt clones from the public reads, retaining in-frame beta chains. CDR3 protein sequences are deduplicated, and each keeps its most common genes and DNA. For this sample there are about 780,000 distinct CDR3 sequences; less than 20% appear just once. Approximately 10% of the sample belongs to the ten largest clones. This specimen was PBMCs from blood, taken roughly 5 days after vaccination. These receptors were collected from a man aged 45 to 65 who received an inactivated influenza vaccine. Donor details come from another sample of the same person, matched by shared clones.

The chain employs TRBV7-2 and TRBJ2-5; TRBD2 might be the D (6 bases). The CDR3 runs to 12 residues. Trimming took off 4 bases at V and 7 bases at J, with 10 bases between the two ends. Germline CDR1 reads SGHTA; CDR2 reads FQGNSA. The CDR3 loop is CASSYLSGTQYF. DNA of the CDR3: TGTGCCAGCAGCTACCTTAGCGGGACCCAGTACTTC.

Many counts were recorded for this clonotype. J is TRBJ1-2 and V is TRBV12-3 or TRBV12-4; 10 bases are a match to TRBD1. With 4 bases clipped from V and 8 bases from J, the junction kept 16 bases outside the gene matches. This CDR3 is 17 amino acids long. CDR3 nucleotides: TGTGCCAGCAGTTATAGTAACATTCGGGACAGGGGAGGGGGCTACACCTTC. Translated, it gives CASSYSNIRDRGGGYTF.

The CDR3 sequence is CASSFLTGTGSRVSGANVLTF. CDR3 in DNA: TGTGCCAGCAGTTTCCTAACCGGGACAGGGTCCAGGGTCTCTGGGGCCAACGTCCTGACTTTC. The gene calls are TRBV12-3 or TRBV12-4 and TRBJ2-6; 9 nucleotides agree with TRBD1. The CDR3 length is 21 residues. V lost 3 bases, J lost 0 bases, and 15 bases stayed unmatched.

The chain has TRBV4-3 and TRBJ1-2, with 9 bases lining up with TRBD1. The trim removed 1 base at V and 5 bases at J, leaving 5 bases unmatched. The length of the CDR3 is 15 residues. The germline V gene has CDR1 LGHNA and CDR2 YSLEER. The CDR3 nucleotides read TGCGCCAGCAGCCAAGTGGCGACAGGGGGATATGGCTACACCTTC. Its protein product is CASSQVATGGYGYTF.

This clonotype was picked up many times. In DNA, the CDR3 is TGTGCCAGCAGTTACGGGTACGTCGGAGGCTACACCTTC. Translated: CASSYGYVGGYTF. This chain links TRBV6-2 or TRBV6-3 with TRBJ1-2; no clear D gene. Germline V gene data show CDR1 as MNHEY and CDR2 as SVGEGT. The V end was cut by 2 bases, the J end by 8 bases, with 12 bases between. The CDR3 is made up of 13 amino acids.

This clonotype has more than one count but fewer than ten. The chain recombines TRBV2 with TRBJ2-6, with TRBD1 matching over 7 bases. There are 18 residues in the CDR3. CDR1 SNHLY and CDR2 FYNNEI come from the germline V gene. The V gene end was trimmed by 6 bases and the J gene end by 0 bases; junction bases not matched to a gene: 11. This CDR3 reads CASRKTGQMLSGANVLTF. As DNA, the CDR3 is TGTGCCAGCAGAAAAACGGGACAGATGCTCTCTGGGGCCAACGTCCTGACTTTC.

This clonotype was counted at least ten times. This chain connects TRBV29-1 to TRBJ2-5; D is possibly TRBD2 (6 bases). This CDR3 has 12 amino acids. Germline-derived CDR1 and CDR2 are SQVTM and ANQGSEA. The ends were cut back, 4 bases at V and 7 bases at J, with 13 bases in the middle. CDR3: CSVGSRRGTQYF. CDR3 nucleotide sequence: TGCAGCGTTGGGAGCAGGAGGGGGACCCAGTACTTC. The full variable domain, in which reference TRBV29-1 and TRBJ2-5 provide the parts outside the CDR3, is SAVISQKPSRDICQRGTSLTIQCQVDSQVTMMFWYRQQPGQSLTLIATANQGSEATYESGFVIDKFPISRPNLTFSTLTVSNMSPEDSSIYLCSVGSRRGTQYFGPGTRLLVL.

The rearrangement uses TRBV15 and TRBJ2-7; the D gene is possibly TRBD1 (5 bases). This CDR3 region has 15 residues. The ends were cut back, 0 bases at V and 1 base at J, with 10 bases in the middle. Germline CDR1 is LNHNV and CDR2 is YYDKDF (reference sequence). CDR3 sequence reads: CATSREKGVSYEQYF. The CDR3 nucleotides read TGTGCCACCAGCAGAGAGAAAGGGGTTTCCTACGAGCAGTACTTC.

This clonotype occurred a few times. The V gene is TRBV20-1, the J gene TRBJ2-3, with 8 bases matching TRBD1. This CDR3 has 13 amino acids. The germline V gene encodes CDR1 DFQATT and CDR2 SNEGSKA (reference sequence). The V and J ends lost 5 bases and 5 bases, in that order; junction bases with no gene match: 6. The CDR3 DNA sequence: TGCAGTGCTCGACAGGGGTCGGGAGATACGCAGTATTTT. It encodes CSARQGSGDTQYF.

The V and J genes are TRBV11-2 and TRBJ2-3, with 11 positions matching TRBD2. The junction had 9 bases not matched to a gene; V was cut back by 5 bases and J by 2 bases. Germline assignment: CDR1 SGHAT and CDR2 FQNNGV. This CDR3 comprises 17 residues. CDR3 nucleotide sequence: TGTGCCAGCAGCCCACGGACTAGCGGGCCCTTCACAGATACGCAGTATTTT. This sequence encodes CASSPRTSGPFTDTQYF. The whole variable domain, filled in from reference TRBV11-2 and TRBJ2-3, reads EAGVAQSPRYKIIEKRQSVAFWCNPISGHATLYWYQQILGQGPKLLIQFQNNGVVDDSQLPKDRFSAERLKGVDSTLKIQPAKLEDSAVYLCASSPRTSGPFTDTQYFGPGTRLTVL.